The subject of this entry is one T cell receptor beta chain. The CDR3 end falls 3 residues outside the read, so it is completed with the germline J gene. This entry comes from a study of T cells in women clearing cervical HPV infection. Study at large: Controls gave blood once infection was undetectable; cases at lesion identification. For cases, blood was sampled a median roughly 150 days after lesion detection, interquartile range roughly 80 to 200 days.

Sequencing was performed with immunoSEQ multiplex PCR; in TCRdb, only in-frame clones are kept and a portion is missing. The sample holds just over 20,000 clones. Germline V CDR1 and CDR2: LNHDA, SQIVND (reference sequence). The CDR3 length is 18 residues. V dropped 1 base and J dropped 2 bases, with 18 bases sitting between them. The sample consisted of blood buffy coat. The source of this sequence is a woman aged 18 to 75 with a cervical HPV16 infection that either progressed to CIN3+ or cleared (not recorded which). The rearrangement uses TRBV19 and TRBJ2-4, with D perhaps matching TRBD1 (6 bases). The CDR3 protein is CASSIVSRGGSSKNIQYF. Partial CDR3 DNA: TGTGCCAGTAGTATAGTGAGCAGGGGTGGTTCGTCCAAAAACATT. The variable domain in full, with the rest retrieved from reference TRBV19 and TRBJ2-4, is DGGITQSPKYLFRKEGQNVTLSCEQNLNHDAMYWYRQDPGQGLRLIYYSQIVNDFQKGDIAEGYSVSREKKESFPLTVTSAQKNPTAFYLCASSIVSRGGSSKNIQYFGAGTRLSVL.